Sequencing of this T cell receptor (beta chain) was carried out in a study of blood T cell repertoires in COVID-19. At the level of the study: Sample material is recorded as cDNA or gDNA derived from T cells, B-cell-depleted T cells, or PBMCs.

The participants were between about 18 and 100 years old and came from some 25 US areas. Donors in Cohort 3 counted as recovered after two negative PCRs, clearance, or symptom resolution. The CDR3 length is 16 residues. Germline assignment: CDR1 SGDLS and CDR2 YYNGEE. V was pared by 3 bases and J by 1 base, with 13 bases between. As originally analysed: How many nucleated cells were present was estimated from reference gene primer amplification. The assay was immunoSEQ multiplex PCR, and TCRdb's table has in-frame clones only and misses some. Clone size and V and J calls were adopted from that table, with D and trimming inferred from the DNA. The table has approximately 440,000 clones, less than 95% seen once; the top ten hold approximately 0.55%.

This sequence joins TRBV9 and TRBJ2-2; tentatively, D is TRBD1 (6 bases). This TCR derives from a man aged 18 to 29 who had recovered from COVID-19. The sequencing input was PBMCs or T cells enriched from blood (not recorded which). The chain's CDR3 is CASSGRQAGNTGELFF. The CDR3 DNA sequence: TGTGCCAGCAGCGGCCGACAGGCCGGGAACACCGGGGAGCTGTTTTTT.